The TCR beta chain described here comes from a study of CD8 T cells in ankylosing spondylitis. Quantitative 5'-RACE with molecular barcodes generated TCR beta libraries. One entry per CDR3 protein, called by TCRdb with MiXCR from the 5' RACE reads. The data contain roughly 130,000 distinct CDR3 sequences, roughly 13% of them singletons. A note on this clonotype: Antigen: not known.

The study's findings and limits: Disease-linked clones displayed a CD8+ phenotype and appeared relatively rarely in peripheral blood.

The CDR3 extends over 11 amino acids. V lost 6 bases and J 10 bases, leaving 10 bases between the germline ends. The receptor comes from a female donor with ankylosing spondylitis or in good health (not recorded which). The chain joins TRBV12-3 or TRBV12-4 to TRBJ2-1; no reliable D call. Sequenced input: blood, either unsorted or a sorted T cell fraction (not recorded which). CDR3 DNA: TGTGCCAGCAGCCGAAACCTCGAGCAGTTCTTC. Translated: CASSRNLEQFF.